The T cell receptor (beta chain) under discussion was sequenced for a study of T cells after yellow fever vaccination. Study-level background: Each low-cell-number fraction was prepared by means of SMART-Seq v4 Ultra Low Input. Study-wide findings and caveats: Few clonotypes appeared in both CD4 and CD8 compartments. Clones from primary vaccination mostly reappeared after the booster (96% CD4, approximately 91% CD8).

Per germline, CDR1 SGHTA and CDR2 FQGNSA. V lost 5 bases and J lost 1, with 11 bases in between. This CDR3 has 14 residues. One entry per CDR3 protein, called by TCRdb with MiXCR from the 5' RACE reads. The table includes 300,000 or so distinct CDR3 sequences, approximately 4.2% detected once. This clonotype was seen a few times. Its specificity is not known. The receptor was isolated from a man younger than 30 who received the YFV17D yellow fever vaccine. This rearrangement joins TRBV7-2 to TRBJ1-1, with a possible D match to TRBD1 (6 bases). The sequencing here drew on PBMCs, taken 5 days after the yellow fever booster vaccination. The DNA for the CDR3 is TGTGCCAGCAGCCCTGAGACAGGGAACACTGAAGCTTTCTTT. Amino acid sequence: CASSPETGNTEAFF.